This TCR beta chain was captured in a study of T cell responses to AZD1222 COVID-19 vaccine (TCRdb year 2021). For the wider study: AZD1222 recipients given second doses at about 4 weeks or at about 12 weeks were pooled, since spike-specific TCR depth and breadth were not found to differ between the two schedules. Trial participants were enrolled into age subgroups of 18-55, 56-69 and 70-plus years, which contained around 150, 29 and 61 TCR-sequenced participants, respectively. TCR sequencing was performed for about 240 trial participants, of whom 200 to 220 were given two doses of AZD1222 and around 25 were given two doses of MenACWY control vaccine. Broader findings and caveats from the paper: Reportedly, close to half of the unique spike-specific TCRs recognized epitopes lying outside the regions that are mutated in the B.1.351 and B.1.1.7 variants. The vaccine-associated CD4 TCRs covered the entire spike protein, and the dominant responses fell in regions 160-218 and 743-854. Spike-specific TCR breadth and depth rose significantly after two AZD1222 doses compared with day 0 and with MenACWY recipients. In the small 56-69-year group, the increase in depth fell short of significance, most likely because of low power. Conclusions about previously exposed vaccinees are limited, since just 5 or 6 AZD1222 recipients were seropositive for SARS-CoV-2 at baseline. Participants were mostly white British, with more females than males. The authors suggested clonal diversity may have been underestimated. No day 14 peak-response samples were available, so repertoires were characterized only after the peak T cell response.

The CDR1 and CDR2 encoded by the germline V gene are SGHNT and YENEEA. The CDR3, cysteine through phenylalanine, is 14 amino acids long. The sequence is cut down to CDR3 DNA, 42 bases in frame from base 1. V is cut by 5 bases and J by 5 bases, and the space between the germline ends is 15 bases. Sample time point, as interpreted from the label and publication: baseline before first vaccination. Vaccinee samples were obtained from the UK trials COV001 and COV002, which included a single-blind randomized controlled phase 2/3 trial of AZD1222 (ChAdOx1 nCoV-19) in healthy adults. Trial participant PBMC samples were collected at day 0 and day 28 after the second dose for TCRbeta chain sequencing. This clone has only one observation. Its antigen is currently not known. No much larger clone is present one base from it, and per-base qualities are unavailable. The CDR3 regions of human TCRbeta chains were analyzed by immunosequencing. Concerning the study's data processing: TCRs in the repertoires were compared against a reference library of SARS-CoV-2-specific TCRs that had been generated with the MIRA antigen-specificity platform. Breadth meant the fraction of unique TCRs that were SARS-CoV-2-associated, whereas depth meant the fraction of total T cells that were SARS-CoV-2-associated. Using the MIRA data, each spike-specific TCR was assigned both to the spike region to which the TCR was reactive and to a CD4 or CD8 class. Log10-transformed breadth and depth values were compared by one-way ANOVA with Sidak's multiple comparisons tests. TCRdb mirrors the immuneACCESS table, restricted to in-frame sequences. Some clones are absent from its copies; in checked studies, under half trace to an unresolved V gene, and the reason for the others is unknown. V, J and clone size were drawn from that table, and D and trimming were deduced from the DNA. The sample table contains over 100,000 clones; only one count was recorded for 70% to 90% of them. Clones ranked in the top ten supply approximately 15% of the sample.

The starting material was peripheral blood, obtained on day 0 of AZD1222 vaccination. The chain is assembled from TRBV11-3 and TRBJ2-5, and perhaps TRBD2 as D gene, on 5 matching bases. The receptor was isolated from an adult in good health. The DNA is TGTGCCAGCAGCCCCGTGGGTCGGGGTGAGACCCAGTACTTC. This codes for CASSPVGRGETQYF.